The 6 T cell receptor beta chains in this list originate from one sample, sequenced in a study of blood T cell repertoires in COVID-19. Sequencing was performed with immunoSEQ multiplex PCR; in TCRdb, only in-frame clones are kept and a portion is missing. Of tens of thousands of clones listed, about 81% were seen once; the top ten hold 22%. Specimen: peripheral blood. These receptors originate from a woman aged 55-70 years with acute or convalescent COVID-19.

The chain uses TRBV4-1 and TRBJ1-4; D is undetermined. The CDR3 spans 14 residues. V was cut by 4 bases and J by 3 bases, with 9 bases left in between. Germline V lookup: CDR1 MGHRA, CDR2 YSYEKL. The CDR3 loop reads CASSPQFPNEKLFF. CDR3 nucleotides: TGCGCCAGCAGCCCCCAGTTTCCTAATGAAAAACTGTTTTTT.

This clone showed up just once. This chain connects TRBV27 to TRBJ1-1; 8 bases are shared with TRBD1. This CDR3 comprises 14 residues. In germline, CDR1 is MNHEY, CDR2 SMNVEV (reference sequence). V lost 2 bases, J lost 3 bases, and 2 bases stayed unmatched. The CDR3 region has the DNA TGTGCCAGCAGTTTACAGGGGGCTGACACTGAAGCTTTCTTT. It translates to CASSLQGADTEAFF.

This chain uses TRBV2 with TRBJ1-1; D is ambiguous. The CDR3 consists of 12 residues. Germline CDR1 reads SNHLY; CDR2 reads FYNNEI. Trimming stripped 8 bases from V and 4 bases from J, with 11 bases between. In DNA form, the CDR3 reads TGTGCCAGCGATCCCGGCGGCACTGAAGCTTTCTTT. Protein sequence: CASDPGGTEAFF.

J is TRBJ2-3 and V is TRBV7-3; 8 nucleotides align to TRBD2. Germline V gives CDR1 SGHTA, CDR2 FQGTGA. V shed 4 bases and J 6 bases; nucleotides not matched to a gene: 6. CDR3 length: 14 amino acids. This CDR3 is CASSSPGLADTQYF. DNA for the CDR3: TGTGCCAGCAGCTCGCCCGGACTAGCTGATACGCAGTATTTT. Full variable domain (rest looked up from reference TRBV7-3 and TRBJ2-3): GAGVSQTPSNKVTEKGKYVELRCDPISGHTALYWYRQSLGQGPEFLIYFQGTGAADDSGLPNDRFFAVRPEGSVSTLKIQRTERGDSAVYLCASSSPGLADTQYFGPGTRLTVL.

The rearrangement uses TRBV27 and TRBJ1-1; no firm D call. CDR1 MNHEY and CDR2 SMNVEV come from the germline V gene (reference sequence). The CDR3 covers 14 residues. V lost 2 bases to trimming and J lost 0 bases, with 7 bases between them. The CDR3 here is CASSLPGMNTEAFF. The CDR3 DNA follows: TGTGCCAGCAGTTTACCGGGGATGAACACTGAAGCTTTCTTT.

V and J are TRBV7-2 and TRBJ1-2; TRBD1 is a possible D gene (6 bases). Trimming cost V 6 bases and J 5 bases, with 16 bases left between them. CDR1 is SGHTA and CDR2 is FQGNSA in the germline V gene. CDR3 length equals 14 residues. The CDR3 DNA reads TGTGCCAGCAGTCCTCCCGCCCAGGGGTATGGCTACACCTTC. This encodes CASSPPAQGYGYTF.